This T cell receptor beta chain was identified during a study of cytomegalovirus exposure and HLA in healthy donors. Study background: The roughly 120 validation repertoires used the same platform as the roughly 700 first-cohort repertoires (as reported by a later analysis).

The validation cohort, a group of roughly 120 subjects, included the donors and was separate from the approximately 680-subject first cohort. Some clones are missing from TCRdb's copy, which holds only in-frame ones; the method was immunoSEQ multiplex PCR. The data hold fewer than 120,000 clones, with 89% observed a single time. With 0 bases clipped from V and 3 bases from J, the junction kept 11 bases outside the gene matches. Germline values: CDR1 LGHNA, CDR2 YSLEER. The CDR3 consists of 18 residues. About this clone: No antigen is known for it.

Study observations and caveats: Many donors shared some public TCRs, even though most TCR sequences were rare.

This receptor was taken from a woman aged 18-30 years in good health and CMV-seronegative. The J gene is TRBJ2-7, the V gene TRBV4-3; TRBD2 matches at 10 bases. The sequenced sample was PBMCs. The DNA of the CDR3 is TGCGCCAGCAGCCAAGATTCGGTCGCGGGACTAGCGCACTACGAGCAGTACTTC. Encoded protein: CASSQDSVAGLAHYEQYF.